This T cell receptor beta chain originates from a study of T cells in Graves' hyperthyroidism and ophthalmopathy. There were TCR beta CDR3 regions amplified from RNA transcripts. With the HTBI primer set, the TCR CDR3 went through a first round of RT-PCR. TCRdb re-called the multiplex PCR reads with MiXCR, one entry per CDR3 protein. The sample has about 720,000 distinct CDR3 sequences, 16% seen once. Graves' hyperthyroidism was deemed stable given no ophthalmopathy progression within 18 months. Exclusion of patients followed from uncontrolled infection, other autoimmune disease, pregnancy or lactation. The diagnostic basis comprised clinical symptoms, serum thyroxine and TRAb, thyroid ultrasound and orbital computed tomography. Germline loops: CDR1 DFQATT, CDR2 SNEGSKA (reference sequence). Losses at the gene ends were 6 bases for V and 5 bases for J; bases not matched to a gene: 9. This CDR3 comprises 13 residues.

This clonotype showed up just a few times. The J gene is TRBJ1-1, the V gene TRBV20-1; 7 bases align to TRBD1. Sample: blood. This sequence originates from a man aged 18 to 29 with Graves' hyperthyroidism. This CDR3 reads CSAAGQAVTEAFF. In DNA form, the CDR3 reads TGCAGTGCCGCCGGACAGGCGGTAACTGAAGCTTTCTTT.